Listed here are 32 T cell receptor beta chains from one sample, sequenced in a study of neoadjuvant nivolumab and ipilimumab in lung cancer. The data were produced by immunoSEQ multiplex PCR, yet TCRdb's version contains in-frame clones alone and is incomplete. The sample lists thousands of clones, approximately 85% seen once, with 0.88% in the top ten. Sequenced material: tumor tissue, taken after neoadjuvant nivolumab, alone or with ipilimumab, at or shortly before surgery. The source of these receptors is an adult with non-small cell lung cancer.

For this clone: The sample holds other DNA sequences that translate to the same CDR3. CDR3 nucleotide sequence: TGTGCCAGCTCACCAGGTTACGAGCAGTACTTC. Translated, it gives CASSPGYEQYF. V usage is TRBV18 and J usage is TRBJ2-7; D is uncertain. The length of the CDR3 is 11 residues. Per germline, CDR1 KGHSH and CDR2 LQKENI. V was shortened by 2 bases and J by 4 bases, with 3 bases between the two germline ends.

This chain connects TRBV20-1 to TRBJ2-3; D remains ambiguous. The germline V and J ends were trimmed by 6 bases and 4 bases, with 5 bases remaining between them. In germline, CDR1 is DFQATT, CDR2 SNEGSKA (reference sequence). The CDR3 covers 10 residues. CDR3 loop: CSATPDTQYF. Here the CDR3 DNA reads TGCAGTGCGACGCCAGATACGCAGTATTTT.

Only a few counts were recorded for this clone. The chain employs TRBV19 and TRBJ2-7; 10 bases are a match to TRBD1. This CDR3 is built from 14 residues. The V and J ends lost 6 bases and 5 bases, in that order; junction bases with no gene match: 7. Germline-derived CDR1 and CDR2 are LNHDA and SQIVND (reference sequence). CDR3 DNA: TGTGCCAGTAGACCCGGGACAGGGGTCAACGAGCAGTACTTC. Amino acids: CASRPGTGVNEQYF.

V usage is TRBV5-5 and J usage is TRBJ1-2; no clear D gene. The germline V and J ends were trimmed by 5 bases and 0 bases, with 8 bases remaining between them. CDR3 length: 13 amino acids. CDR1 is SGHKS, CDR2 YYEKEE, per germline (reference sequence). The CDR3 loop reads CASSGQANYGYTF. The CDR3 nucleotides are TGTGCCAGCAGTGGTCAGGCTAACTATGGCTACACCTTC.

The table lists this clone with a count of one. The rearrangement links TRBV7-8 to TRBJ2-4, with TRBD1 as a possible D gene (6 bases). The germline CDR1 and CDR2 sequences are SGHVS and FQNEAQ. The CDR3 runs to 15 residues. V was trimmed by 3 bases and J by 1 base, leaving 10 bases between them. CDR3 loop: CASSLGAGAKNIQYF. CDR3 bases: TGTGCCAGCAGCTTGGGGGCTGGGGCCAAAAACATTCAGTACTTC.

This chain links TRBV7-2 with TRBJ1-2, with D tentatively TRBD1 (5 bases). Looked up from germline, CDR1 is SGHTA and CDR2 is FQGNSA. The V end lost 4 bases, the J end lost 4 bases, and 7 bases lay between the germline ends. The length of the CDR3 is 12 residues. Here the CDR3 reads CASSYDSYGYTF. CDR3 nucleotides: TGTGCCAGCAGCTATGACAGCTATGGCTACACCTTC.

The rearrangement joins TRBV19 to TRBJ1-5; D is unresolved. From germline, CDR1 is LNHDA and CDR2 SQIVND (reference sequence). Trimming pared 4 bases from V and 1 base from J, leaving 2 bases between. The CDR3 runs 12 residues. In DNA form, the CDR3 reads TGTGCCAGTAGTACGAGCAATCAGCCCCAGCATTTT. Protein sequence: CASSTSNQPQHF.

This CDR3 reads CAWSTRTRGPYEQYF. CDR3 nucleotide sequence: TGTGCCTGGAGTACGAGGACTAGAGGCCCCTACGAGCAGTACTTC. This chain connects TRBV30 to TRBJ2-7; 7 nucleotides match TRBD2. CDR1 is GTSNPN, CDR2 SVGIG, per germline (reference sequence). The V segment lost 2 bases and the J segment 2 bases; nucleotides outside the gene matches: 9. The CDR3 covers 15 residues. The complete variable domain, with remaining parts taken from reference TRBV30 and TRBJ2-7, reads SQTIHQWPATLVQPVGSPLSLECTVEGTSNPNLYWYRQAAGRGLQLLFYSVGIGQISSEVPQNLSASRPQDRQFILSSKKLLLSDSGFYLCAWSTRTRGPYEQYFGPGTRLTVT.

J is TRBJ2-7 and V is TRBV5-4; 8 bases match TRBD1. CDR1 SGHNT and CDR2 YYREEE come from the germline V gene (reference sequence). J gave up 4 bases and V 4 bases, and 7 bases lay outside the gene matches. The CDR3 has 14 residues. The CDR3 DNA reads as TGTGCCAGCAGCCTGGACAGGGTGAGTTACGAGCAGTACTTC. Encoded protein: CASSLDRVSYEQYF.

This chain joins TRBV28 and TRBJ1-2; the match to TRBD1 covers 7 bases. V trimming: 3 bases; J trimming: 8 bases; junction bases outside the gene matches: 9. CDR1 is MDHEN and CDR2 is SYDVKM in the germline V gene. There are 14 residues in the CDR3. CDR3 in DNA: TGTGCCAGCAGTTTGGCAGGGGGGGTAGGCGGCTACACCTTC. Translation: CASSLAGGVGGYTF.

The chain links TRBV5-5 to TRBJ2-5, with 8 bases that match TRBD2. The V gene end was trimmed by 2 bases and the J gene end by 4 bases; junction bases not matched to a gene: 7. This CDR3 comprises 15 residues. Germline CDR1 SGHKS, CDR2 YYEKEE (reference sequence). The DNA of the CDR3 is TGTGCCAGCAGCTTCGGGACTAGTGAGGGAGAGACCCAGTACTTC. It codes for CASSFGTSEGETQYF.

The V call is TRBV30, the J call TRBJ2-1, with 12 nucleotides matching TRBD2. Germline V gives CDR1 GTSNPN, CDR2 SVGIG (reference sequence). The CDR3 totals 14 residues. The ends lost 1 base at V and 14 bases at J; junction bases unmatched: 9. Here the CDR3 reads CAWSEATSGGWEFF. The CDR3 DNA is TGTGCCTGGAGTGAGGCGACTAGCGGGGGTTGGGAGTTCTTC. Together with reference TRBV30 and TRBJ2-1, the CDR3 gives the full variable domain: SQTIHQWPATLVQPVGSPLSLECTVEGTSNPNLYWYRQAAGRGLQLLFYSVGIGQISSEVPQNLSASRPQDRQFILSSKKLLLSDSGFYLCAWSEATSGGWEFFGPGTRLTVL.

The chain uses TRBV7-2 and TRBJ1-1; D is undetermined. This CDR3 comprises 13 residues. Between the trimmed V and J ends, which lost 3 bases and 2 bases, there was a span of 7 bases. Germline V CDR1 and CDR2: SGHTA, FQGNSA. The CDR3 is CASSFRINTEAFF. The CDR3 DNA reads TGTGCCAGCAGCTTCAGAATCAACACTGAAGCTTTCTTT.

CDR3 loop: CASSASGYEQYF. The CDR3 nucleotides are TGTGCCAGCAGCGCCTCGGGGTACGAGCAGTACTTC. The gene calls are TRBV9 and TRBJ2-7, with D possibly being TRBD2 (5 bases). Germline assignment: CDR1 SGDLS and CDR2 YYNGEE. The V and J ends lost 3 bases and 4 bases respectively, with 8 bases between them. This CDR3 is 12 amino acids long.

V and J are TRBV7-6 and TRBJ2-5; D not resolved. V shed 4 bases and J shed 0 bases, with 9 bases lying between them. The length of the CDR3 is 14 residues. Germline V gives CDR1 SGHVS, CDR2 FNYEAQ. The CDR3 is CASSSLGYQETQYF. CDR3 DNA sequence: TGTGCCAGCAGCTCCTTGGGGTACCAAGAGACCCAGTACTTC.

This chain links TRBV7-8 with TRBJ1-5, with 7 nucleotides matching TRBD1. Germline V CDR1 and CDR2: SGHVS, FQNEAQ. J was trimmed by 0 bases and V by 4 bases; bases with no gene match: 6. This CDR3 has 16 residues. CDR3 DNA: TGTGCCAGCAGCTCGAGGGACAGAATTAGCAATCAGCCCCAGCATTTT. Its protein is CASSSRDRISNQPQHF.

This clone was detected once. The rearrangement uses TRBV29-1 and TRBJ2-1; 14 bases match TRBD2. V shed 6 bases, J shed 3 bases, and the junction held 4 bases outside the gene matches. The CDR3 extends over 15 amino acids. Per the germline V gene, CDR1 is SQVTM and CDR2 is ANQGSEA. CDR3 bases: TGCAGCGTGACCGGGACTAGCGGGAGCTACAATGAGCAGTTCTTC. Protein product: CSVTGTSGSYNEQFF.

The CDR3 region is CASSPTQGASNQPQHF. The CDR3 nucleotides are TGTGCCAGCAGCCCGACTCAGGGGGCGAGCAATCAGCCCCAGCATTTT. The gene calls are TRBV4-2 and TRBJ1-5; 8 bases fit TRBD1. V dropped 4 bases and J dropped 1; count of bases not matched to a gene: 6. Germline V lookup: CDR1 LGHNA, CDR2 YNFKEQ. The CDR3 totals 16 residues.

The chain combines TRBV18 with TRBJ2-1; 10 bases match TRBD2. This CDR3 is 12 amino acids long. Germline values: CDR1 KGHSH, CDR2 LQKENI. J was trimmed by 10 bases and V by 3 bases; bases with no gene match: 0. In nucleotides, the CDR3 is TGTGCCAGCTCACCGGGACTAGCGGAGCAGTTCTTC. It encodes CASSPGLAEQFF.

The chain links TRBV28 to TRBJ2-3; 8 positions match TRBD2. CDR1 is MDHEN and CDR2 is SYDVKM in the germline V gene. V shed 4 bases, J shed 0 bases, and the junction held 3 bases outside the gene matches. This CDR3 has 15 residues. CDR3 sequence: CASSSSGWSTDTQYF. The CDR3 DNA is TGTGCCAGCAGTTCTAGCGGGTGGAGCACAGATACGCAGTATTTT.

V usage is TRBV27 and J usage is TRBJ2-7; 10 bases line up with TRBD1. CDR1 MNHEY and CDR2 SMNVEV come from the germline V gene (reference sequence). With V trimmed by 7 bases and J by 6 bases, 9 bases remained unmatched. CDR3 length equals 14 residues. The CDR3 reads CASKKGQGGLEQYF. The CDR3 bases are TGTGCCAGCAAGAAAGGACAGGGGGGTCTCGAGCAGTACTTC.

V usage is TRBV30 and J usage is TRBJ1-2; 8 bases are a match to TRBD1. After removal of 0 bases from V and 6 bases from J, the junction contained 6 bases not matched to a gene. This CDR3 comprises 14 residues. Germline V gene lookup returns CDR1 GTSNPN and CDR2 SVGIG (reference sequence). The CDR3 DNA sequence: TGTGCCTGGAGTGTACGGGACAGGCCCAATGGCTACACCTTC. Its translation is CAWSVRDRPNGYTF.

The J gene is TRBJ1-5, the V gene TRBV5-8; no firm D call. Germline CDR1 and CDR2: SGHTS and YDEGEE. V was trimmed by 0 bases and J by 0 bases, leaving 13 bases between them. The CDR3 has 17 amino acids. The CDR3 protein is CASSLGVSVTSNQPQHF. In DNA form, the CDR3 reads TGTGCCAGCAGCTTGGGTGTCAGCGTAACTAGCAATCAGCCCCAGCATTTT. The full variable domain, its missing parts supplied by reference TRBV5-8 and TRBJ1-5, is EAGVTQSPTHLIKTRGQQATLRCSPISGHTSVYWYQQALGLGLQFLLWYDEGEERNRGNFPPRFSGRQFPNYSSELNVNALELEDSALYLCASSLGVSVTSNQPQHFGDGTRLSIL.

The rearrangement uses TRBV5-5 and TRBJ1-5; 7 positions agree with TRBD1. The CDR3 length is 16 residues. V gave up 5 bases and J gave up 1 base; unmatched junction bases: 9. Germline CDR1 reads SGHKS; CDR2 reads YYEKEE (reference sequence). CDR3 sequence reads: CASSVTGTTSNQPQHF. The CDR3 DNA reads as TGTGCCAGCAGTGTGACAGGGACGACGAGCAATCAGCCCCAGCATTTT.

This clone was observed a handful of times. The chain has TRBV10-2 and TRBJ1-2, with 7 bases lining up with TRBD1. J lost 2 bases, V lost 3 bases, and 12 bases had no gene match. Germline V CDR1 and CDR2: WSHSY, SAAADI. CDR3 length: 17 amino acids. CDR3 region: CASSDLVRTGYNYGYTF. CDR3 sequence (DNA): TGCGCCAGCAGTGATTTGGTCCGGACAGGCTACAACTATGGCTACACCTTC.

Here the CDR3 reads CASSLNKGAEAFF. CDR3 bases: TGTGCCAGCAGCTTGAATAAGGGGGCTGAAGCTTTCTTT. The chain carries TRBV7-3 and TRBJ1-1, with TRBD1 as a possible D gene (6 bases). Trimming stripped 3 bases from V and 6 bases from J, with 11 bases between. CDR1 is SGHTA and CDR2 is FQGTGA in the germline V gene. CDR3 length: 13 residues.

V gene TRBV18 combines with J gene TRBJ1-2; D not certain. The V end lost 3 bases, the J end lost 5 bases, and 10 bases lay between the germline ends. The CDR3 sequence is 13 residues long. CDR1 is KGHSH, CDR2 LQKENI, per germline. CDR3 nucleotides: TGTGCCAGCTCACCCACGCAGGAGTATGGCTACACCTTC. Amino acid sequence: CASSPTQEYGYTF.

The V and J genes are TRBV6-1 and TRBJ2-7; 9 positions match TRBD2. The CDR3 is made up of 14 amino acids. V was clipped by 0 bases and J by 6 bases; unmatched bases: 3. CDR1 is MNHNS, CDR2 SASEGT, per germline. Here the CDR3 reads CASSEAGGRGEQYF. CDR3 DNA: TGTGCCAGCAGTGAAGCAGGCGGGAGGGGCGAGCAGTACTTC.

The chain is built from TRBV14 and TRBJ2-7, with 9 bases fitting TRBD1. This CDR3 has 15 amino acids. J lost 6 bases, V lost 3 bases, and 9 bases had no gene match. Per germline, CDR1 SGHDN and CDR2 FVKESK. CDR3 in amino acids: CASSHWTGDLGEQYF. The CDR3 region has the DNA TGTGCCAGCAGCCACTGGACAGGGGATTTAGGCGAGCAGTACTTC.

This rearrangement joins TRBV9 to TRBJ2-7; possibly TRBD2 for D (6 bases). Between the trimmed V and J ends, which lost 3 bases and 0 bases, there was a span of 10 bases. Germline CDR1 reads SGDLS; CDR2 reads YYNGEE. The CDR3 totals 14 residues. Written as DNA, the CDR3 is TGTGCCAGCAGCGGCGGGATCAACTCCTACGAGCAGTACTTC. Amino acids: CASSGGINSYEQYF.

V usage is TRBV29-1 and J usage is TRBJ1-1; weak D call: TRBD1 (5 bases). CDR1 and CDR2 from the germline V gene are SQVTM and ANQGSEA. The CDR3 is 13 residues long. Trimming removed 8 bases at V and 4 bases at J, with 17 bases between. This CDR3 reads CSSGGDYGTEAFF. CDR3 sequence (DNA): TGCAGCTCGGGAGGGGATTACGGCACTGAAGCTTTCTTT.

This sequence joins TRBV6-5 and TRBJ2-7; 7 nucleotides align to TRBD2. Germline values: CDR1 MNHEY, CDR2 SVGAGI. V shed 4 bases and J 2 bases; nucleotides not matched to a gene: 5. This CDR3 contains 14 residues. CDR3 residues: CASSFAGATYEQYF. The CDR3, as DNA: TGTGCCAGCAGTTTCGCGGGAGCAACCTACGAGCAGTACTTC.